Listed below are T cell receptor beta chains from one sample, sequenced in a study of T cell responses to AZD1222 COVID-19 vaccine. Sequenced by immunoSEQ multiplex PCR; TCRdb stores in-frame clones only, minus some. The sample consists of more than 100,000 clones, 75% to 95% of them appearing once. This material consisted of peripheral blood, taken 28 days after the second AZD1222 dose. The origin of the receptors is an adult who received the AZD1222 COVID-19 vaccine. The CDR3 runs from the conserved cysteine through the conserved F or W. The order of the fields is CDR3 length, D gene, V gene, clone size, CDR3 protein. D genes are given only for firm matches. Clone size is not always given. Where it is, it says once, few, many or a class for expanded clones.

>12|NA|TRBV4-1|NA
CASWGYWTEAFF
>14|NA|TRBV19|NA
CASSIGGLNYGYTF
>13|NA|TRBV7-2|NA
CASSHDRFYGYTF
>15|TRBD2|TRBV5-4|NA
CASSSSGGTGETQYF
>15|NA|TRBV9|NA
CASSADGTVRYGYTF
>14|NA|TRBV5-4|NA
CASSLASGGAAQYF
>11|NA|TRBV3-1/TRBV3-2|NA
CASSQNTEAFF
>16|NA|TRBV6-1|once
CASSARRTLVLHTQYF
>14|NA|TRBV4-1|NA
CASSQVAGYNEQFF
>15|TRBD1|TRBV2|NA
CASSEGQGIFYGYTF
>11|NA|TRBV5-8|NA
CASSLVVEQFF
>14|TRBD1|TRBV6-5|few
CASRRGQGNYGYTF
>16|NA|TRBV11-2|NA
CASRARLGFLGNEQFF
>14|TRBD2|TRBV18|NA
CASATSGGHNEQFF
>16|NA|TRBV5-1|NA
CASSLGRGRGPGGYTF
>14|NA|TRBV3-1/TRBV3-2|NA
CASSPGGVHYGYTF
>16|NA|TRBV5-1|NA
CASSPGGGRNEETQYF
>19|TRBD1|TRBV6-2/TRBV6-3|NA
CASSQVPGQGARVPTEAFF
>15|TRBD2|TRBV10-3|NA
CAISDRTSERETQYF
>16|TRBD2|TRBV5-5|NA
CASIALAGTANNEQFF
>15|NA|TRBV9|once
CASSVGGSTNEKLFF
>17|TRBD2|TRBV5-1|NA
CASSRSTSGLSYNEQFF
>14|NA|TRBV6-4|NA
CASSPDLTNYGYTF
>13|TRBD1|TRBV10-3|NA
CAINVDRVGGYTF
>14|NA|TRBV11-3|NA
CASSFSLSGGELFF
>14|NA|TRBV11-1|NA
CASSPGDRNYGYTF
>14|NA|TRBV30|NA
CAWSVVFRDSPLHF
>18|TRBD2|TRBV9|once
CASSGRLAGEASTGELFF
>14|NA|TRBV12-5|NA
CASGLVRIQAEAFF
>20|NA|TRBV4-2|NA
CASSQARYPDYSSSGNTIYF
>16|TRBD2|TRBV5-1|NA
CASRGLAGGRGNEQFF
>12|NA|TRBV2|NA
CASNFLGDGYTF
>14|TRBD2|TRBV7-3|NA
CASSFSGGTDTQYF
>16|TRBD1|TRBV27|NA
CASSLSGQGNTGELFF
>17|TRBD2|TRBV30|NA
CAWSVLGTTPPTDTQYF
>14|NA|TRBV2|NA
CASSEWGRDYGYTF
>16|TRBD2|TRBV19|NA
CASSMGGTSGQETQYF